The 13 T cell receptor beta chains given below trace back to one sample, sequenced in a study of blood T cell repertoires in COVID-19. Using immunoSEQ multiplex PCR, the repertoire was profiled, and TCRdb retains in-frame clones only, with some absent. In the table there are 100,000 to 150,000 clones, roughly three quarters of which are singletons. The specimen was peripheral blood. These receptors were collected from a woman aged 70 to 79 with acute or convalescent COVID-19.

This clone was counted a few times. This chain links TRBV5-1 with TRBJ2-2, with D maybe TRBD1 (6 bases). V was clipped by 0 bases and J by 8 bases, with 8 bases between them. CDR1 SGHRS and CDR2 YFSETQ come from the germline V gene. This CDR3 comprises 13 residues. CDR3 region: CASSLEGEGELFF. The CDR3 nucleotides are TGCGCCAGCAGCTTGGAGGGGGAAGGGGAGCTGTTTTTT. The full variable domain, its missing parts supplied by reference TRBV5-1 and TRBJ2-2, is KAGVTQTPRYLIKTRGQQVTLSCSPISGHRSVSWYQQTPGQGLQFLFEYFSETQRNKGNFPGRFSGRQFSNSRSEMNVSTLELGDSALYLCASSLEGEGELFFGEGSRLTVL.

J is TRBJ1-4 and V is TRBV12-3 or TRBV12-4, with D perhaps matching TRBD1 (6 bases). This CDR3 is built from 13 residues. Deletions cut 5 bases from V and 5 bases from J, with 9 bases between. CDR3 coding DNA: TGTGCCAGCAGTCGCGGACAGAATGAAAAACTGTTTTTT. This gives the protein CASSRGQNEKLFF.

This clone has a single count. The V call is TRBV10-2, the J call TRBJ1-4; D perhaps matches TRBD1 (6 bases). CDR1 is WSHSY, CDR2 SAAADI, per germline. This CDR3 contains 15 residues. V was pared by 3 bases and J by 4 bases, with 12 bases between. The CDR3 loop is CASSEGQKLNEKLFF. The CDR3 coding sequence is TGCGCCAGCAGTGAAGGACAGAAACTTAATGAAAAACTGTTTTTT.

The V call is TRBV5-8, the J call TRBJ1-3, with TRBD1 matching over 9 bases. CDR3 size: 15 residues. Trimming took 3 bases from V and 3 from J; bases not matched to a gene: 4. In germline, CDR1 is SGHTS, CDR2 YDEGEE. CDR3 in amino acids: CASSSGQGFGNTIYF. The DNA for the CDR3 is TGTGCCAGCAGCTCAGGACAGGGGTTTGGAAACACCATATATTTT.

The gene calls are TRBV6-6 and TRBJ1-2, with 7 bases identical to TRBD1. Germline V gene sequence: CDR1 MNHNY, CDR2 SVGAGI (reference sequence). The V and J ends lost 4 bases and 2 bases, in that order; junction bases with no gene match: 10. The CDR3 length is 16 residues. In DNA form, the CDR3 reads TGTGCCAGCAGTTTCCTAAGACAGGGATTCAACTATGGCTACACCTTC. Translating gives CASSFLRQGFNYGYTF.

This CDR3 is CASRVDLNTGELFF. Written as DNA, the CDR3 is TGTGCCAGCAGGGTTGACTTGAACACCGGGGAGCTGTTTTTT. The chain couples TRBV2 to TRBJ2-2; no reliable D call. The CDR3 has 14 amino acids. The germline V gene has CDR1 SNHLY and CDR2 FYNNEI. Trimming removed 6 bases at V and 1 base at J, with 9 bases between.

This chain connects TRBV5-1 to TRBJ2-1, with D unclear. Looked up from germline, CDR1 is SGHRS and CDR2 is YFSETQ. The CDR3 totals 15 residues. Trimming cost V 4 bases and J 2 bases, with 13 bases left between them. In DNA form, the CDR3 reads TGCGCCAGCAGCCCGACATCTCCGACCTACAATGAGCAGTTCTTC. Residues: CASSPTSPTYNEQFF.

The V and J genes are TRBV6-6 and TRBJ1-6; 7 nucleotides agree with TRBD1. Germline V gene data show CDR1 as MNHNY and CDR2 as SVGAGI (reference sequence). V lost 6 bases to trimming and J lost 7 bases; unmatched junction nucleotides: 12. This CDR3 comprises 16 residues. CDR3 residues: CASSPSDRTPNSPLHF. CDR3 nucleotides: TGTGCCAGCAGCCCATCGGACAGGACTCCAAATTCACCCCTCCACTTT.

The chain employs TRBV6-6 and TRBJ1-2, with 7 nucleotides matching TRBD1. This CDR3 region has 13 residues. CDR1 and CDR2 (germline): MNHNY, SVGAGI (reference sequence). V was pared by 2 bases and J by 7 bases, with 4 bases of the junction left unmatched. As DNA, the CDR3 is TGTGCCAGCAGTTACAACAGGGGTATTGGCTACACCTTC. It translates to CASSYNRGIGYTF.

The CDR3 reads CASSLGSTGWTYEQYF. Here the CDR3 DNA reads TGCGCCAGCAGCTTGGGGTCGACAGGGTGGACCTACGAGCAGTACTTC. The V call is TRBV5-1, the J call TRBJ2-7; 7 nucleotides agree with TRBD1. The CDR3 runs to 16 residues. Looked up from germline, CDR1 is SGHRS and CDR2 is YFSETQ. V lost 0 bases and J lost 2; bases outside the gene matches: 8.

The V gene is TRBV2, the J gene TRBJ2-7, with D hard to call. V shed 7 bases and J shed 3 bases, with 7 bases lying between them. The CDR3 covers 11 residues. Germline lookup yields CDR1 SNHLY and CDR2 FYNNEI. CDR3 in DNA: TGTGCCAGCATAGAGGACTACGAGCAGTACTTC. The encoded protein is CASIEDYEQYF.

The V gene is TRBV14, the J gene TRBJ2-3, with TRBD1 matching over 8 bases. The germline CDR1 and CDR2 sequences are SGHDN and FVKESK. V shed 11 bases and J 4 bases; nucleotides not matched to a gene: 8. The length of the CDR3 is 13 residues. CDR3 in amino acids: CASRPGGSDTQYF. The CDR3, as DNA: TGTGCCTCCCGGCCAGGGGGCTCAGATACGCAGTATTTT.

The rearrangement links TRBV28 to TRBJ1-5; TRBD1 might be the D (5 bases). The germline gives CDR1 MDHEN, CDR2 SYDVKM. CDR3 size: 13 residues. The V end was cut by 7 bases, the J end by 4 bases, with 11 bases between. CDR3 DNA: TGTGCCAGCACCGTGGGGGGGAATCAGCCCCAGCATTTT. Protein: CASTVGGNQPQHF. The full variable domain, in which reference TRBV28 and TRBJ1-5 provide the parts outside the CDR3, is DVKVTQSSRYLVKRTGEKVFLECVQDMDHENMFWYRQDPGLGLRLIYFSYDVKMKEKGDIPEGYSVSREKKERFSLILESASTNQTSMYLCASTVGGNQPQHFGDGTRLSIL.